The 32 T cell receptor beta chains reported below all come from one sample, sequenced in a study of blood T cell repertoires in COVID-19. Assay used: immunoSEQ multiplex PCR; TCRdb lists only in-frame clones, some missing. The table has roughly 350,000 clones, about 87% seen once. Sequencing input: peripheral blood. These receptors originate from a woman between 25 and 40 years old with COVID-19, enrolled during active disease.

This clone turned up a few times. The V and J genes are TRBV11-1 and TRBJ2-7; D is perhaps TRBD1 (6 bases). Trimming removed 5 bases from V and 4 bases from J, with 18 bases in between. The V gene's germline CDR1 is SGHAT and CDR2 FQDESV (reference sequence). This CDR3 has 15 residues. Here the CDR3 reads CASSLRTVGLYEQYF. CDR3 nucleotides: TGTGCCAGCAGCCTCCGGACAGTAGGCCTTTACGAGCAGTACTTC.

CDR3 nucleotides: TGTGCCAGCGGACCCGTACTGAGGGTACCCGAGCAGTACTTC. Protein: CASGPVLRVPEQYF. V usage is TRBV11-2 and J usage is TRBJ2-7; maybe TRBD2 (5 bases). The length of the CDR3 is 14 residues. Germline CDR1 SGHAT, CDR2 FQNNGV. V was trimmed by 8 bases and J by 6 bases, leaving 20 bases between them.

V is TRBV5-1 and J is TRBJ2-5; 7 bases are a match to TRBD1. This CDR3 contains 15 residues. The V segment lost 0 bases and the J segment 0 bases; nucleotides outside the gene matches: 2. The germline V gene encodes CDR1 SGHRS and CDR2 YFSETQ. CDR3 in DNA: TGCGCCAGCAGCTTGGGGGACAGCAACCAAGAGACCCAGTACTTC. Residues: CASSLGDSNQETQYF.

The V call is TRBV6-5, the J call TRBJ2-1, with a weak D call TRBD1 (6 bases). The V and J ends lost 6 bases and 10 bases respectively, with 13 bases between them. Germline CDR1 is MNHEY and CDR2 is SVGAGI. The CDR3 length is 12 residues. The CDR3, as DNA: TGTGCCAGCAGGTCACAGGGATGGGAGCAGTTCTTC. It is translated as CASRSQGWEQFF.

Comment on this clone: The sample contains more than one DNA sequence encoding this CDR3. V and J are TRBV15 and TRBJ1-1, with D perhaps matching TRBD1 (6 bases). The germline V and J ends were trimmed by 3 bases and 1 base, with 6 bases remaining between them. CDR1 and CDR2 from the germline V gene are LNHNV and YYDKDF (reference sequence). The CDR3 length is 13 residues. CDR3 sequence: CATSRDRNTEAFF. Here the CDR3 DNA reads TGTGCCACCAGCAGGGACAGGAACACTGAAGCTTTCTTT.

The chain links TRBV5-1 to TRBJ2-1; D may be TRBD2 (5 bases). The V and J ends lost 4 bases and 9 bases respectively, with 14 bases between them. Germline assignment: CDR1 SGHRS and CDR2 YFSETQ. This CDR3 has 13 residues. The CDR3: CASSTDLPSEQFF. The CDR3 nucleotides read TGCGCCAGCAGCACGGACTTGCCTAGTGAGCAGTTCTTC. Variable domain in full (rest from reference TRBV5-1 and TRBJ2-1): KAGVTQTPRYLIKTRGQQVTLSCSPISGHRSVSWYQQTPGQGLQFLFEYFSETQRNKGNFPGRFSGRQFSNSRSEMNVSTLELGDSALYLCASSTDLPSEQFFGPGTRLTVL.

The chain employs TRBV5-6 and TRBJ1-2, with 7 bases fitting TRBD1. The CDR3 extends over 12 amino acids. Germline-derived CDR1 and CDR2 are SGHDT and YYEEEE. Losses at the gene ends were 4 bases for V and 7 bases for J; bases not matched to a gene: 4. CDR3 nucleotide sequence: TGTGCCAGCAGCACAGGGGCGGCTGGCTACACCTTC. Translation: CASSTGAAGYTF.

The chain is built from TRBV6-5 and TRBJ2-7; 8 positions agree with TRBD2. Germline V lookup: CDR1 MNHEY, CDR2 SVGAGI. The V gene end was trimmed by 7 bases and the J gene end by 3 bases; junction bases not matched to a gene: 8. This CDR3 is 14 amino acids long. The CDR3 DNA sequence: TGTGCCAGCATTTTTAGCGGGATTTTCTACGAGCAGTACTTC. Its translation is CASIFSGIFYEQYF.

The chain combines TRBV9 with TRBJ2-1, with a tentative D call TRBD1 (6 bases). Trimming took 0 bases from V and 5 from J, leaving 9 bases between them. The CDR3 is 14 amino acids. From germline, CDR1 is SGDLS and CDR2 YYNGEE. The CDR3 loop reads CASSVVYRDNEQFF. In DNA form, the CDR3 reads TGTGCCAGCAGCGTAGTCTACAGGGACAATGAGCAGTTCTTC.

The rearrangement links TRBV30 to TRBJ1-1, with 7 bases fitting TRBD1. There are 15 residues in the CDR3. V lost 1 base to trimming and J lost 5 bases; unmatched junction nucleotides: 10. Looked up from germline, CDR1 is GTSNPN and CDR2 is SVGIG (reference sequence). CDR3 region: CAWSELKGGETEAFF. In DNA form, the CDR3 reads TGTGCCTGGAGTGAGTTGAAAGGGGGCGAGACTGAAGCTTTCTTT.

As regards this clone: One end of the junction varies from germline; a read error may be responsible. This chain's CDR3 is CASRLSSGSSNQPQHF. In nucleotides, the CDR3 is TGTGCCAGCAGGTTATCATCTGGGAGTAGCAATCAGCCCCAGCATTTT. This chain links TRBV28 with TRBJ1-5; D not certain. The CDR3 is made up of 16 amino acids. Germline V lookup: CDR1 MDHEN, CDR2 SYDVKM.

This clone showed up just a few times. The chain is built from TRBV19 and TRBJ2-2, with TRBD2 matching 12 bases. The CDR3 consists of 16 residues. Germline CDR1 is LNHDA and CDR2 is SQIVND (reference sequence). V shed 3 bases and J 6 bases; nucleotides not matched to a gene: 5. The chain's CDR3 is CASSIGTSGRAGELFF. In DNA form, the CDR3 reads TGTGCCAGTAGTATCGGGACTAGCGGGCGCGCCGGGGAGCTGTTTTTT.

This clone was picked up one time. This rearrangement joins TRBV5-1 to TRBJ2-3; the match to TRBD1 covers 7 bases. J lost 0 bases, V lost 5 bases, and 6 bases had no gene match. Germline values: CDR1 SGHRS, CDR2 YFSETQ. This CDR3 has 15 amino acids. The CDR3 is CASRSPGQSTDTQYF. DNA for the CDR3: TGCGCCAGCAGATCTCCGGGACAGAGCACAGATACGCAGTATTTT. Based on the CDR3 plus reference TRBV5-1 and TRBJ2-3, the full variable domain is KAGVTQTPRYLIKTRGQQVTLSCSPISGHRSVSWYQQTPGQGLQFLFEYFSETQRNKGNFPGRFSGRQFSNSRSEMNVSTLELGDSALYLCASRSPGQSTDTQYFGPGTRLTVL.

V is TRBV7-3 and J is TRBJ2-7; 7 nucleotides match TRBD2. The V gene end was trimmed by 4 bases and the J gene end by 3 bases; junction bases not matched to a gene: 6. This CDR3 is built from 14 residues. Germline lookup yields CDR1 SGHTA and CDR2 FQGTGA. For the CDR3, the DNA is TGTGCCAGCAGCTCTCTAGCGGTGAGCTACGAGCAGTACTTC. Its protein product is CASSSLAVSYEQYF.

The J gene is TRBJ2-3, the V gene TRBV27, with D perhaps TRBD1 (5 bases). Trimming cost V 3 bases and J 3 bases, with 13 bases left between them. The CDR3 contains 15 residues. CDR1 and CDR2 from the germline V gene are MNHEY and SMNVEV (reference sequence). In DNA form, the CDR3 reads TGTGCCAGCAGTTTCAGGGATTCGAGGACAGATACGCAGTATTTT. Protein sequence: CASSFRDSRTDTQYF.

The chain couples TRBV25-1 to TRBJ1-2, with 7 bases identical to TRBD1. Trimming removed 5 bases from V and 8 bases from J; junction bases left unmatched: 20. CDR3 size: 17 residues. Germline lookup yields CDR1 MGHDK and CDR2 SYGVNS. This CDR3 reads CASSPLSATQGVGGYTF. The CDR3 DNA sequence: TGTGCCAGCAGTCCCCTTTCGGCGACTCAGGGGGTTGGCGGCTACACCTTC.

The chain has TRBV7-3 and TRBJ1-6; D remains unclear. Germline CDR1 and CDR2: SGHTA and FQGTGA. The germline V and J ends were trimmed by 1 base and 5 bases, with 6 bases remaining between them. This CDR3 region has 14 residues. The CDR3 coding sequence is TGTGCCAGCAGCTTAAGTCAGAATAATTCACCCCTCCACTTT. This translates into CASSLSQNNSPLHF.

The CDR3 loop reads CSVSTGTGGETQYF. CDR3 coding DNA: TGCAGCGTCAGCACCGGGACAGGGGGAGAGACCCAGTACTTC. This chain uses TRBV29-1 with TRBJ2-5; TRBD1 agrees at 11 bases. J was trimmed by 4 bases and V by 6 bases; bases with no gene match: 7. The germline gives CDR1 SQVTM, CDR2 ANQGSEA. CDR3 size: 14 residues.

The table lists this clone with a count of one. The CDR3 is CASSQDHDRAYQETQYF. The CDR3 region has the DNA TGCGCCAGCAGCCAAGATCACGACAGGGCCTACCAAGAGACCCAGTACTTC. The chain combines TRBV4-1 with TRBJ2-5; 7 bases are a match to TRBD1. CDR3 length equals 17 residues. Germline lookup yields CDR1 MGHRA and CDR2 YSYEKL. The ends lost 0 bases at V and 0 bases at J; junction bases unmatched: 7.

The table lists this clone with a few counts. CDR3 DNA sequence: TGTGCCAGCAGCGAACGGACAGTCAATAATTCACCCCTCCACTTT. Encoded protein: CASSERTVNNSPLHF. This chain links TRBV2 with TRBJ1-6, with a tentative D call TRBD1 (6 bases). This CDR3 comprises 15 residues. V was cut by 6 bases and J by 5 bases, with 14 bases left in between. CDR1 and CDR2 from the germline V gene are SNHLY and FYNNEI.

This clone was seen a few times. The chain carries TRBV30 and TRBJ2-2; no clear D. The V end lost 8 bases, the J end lost 6 bases, and 13 bases lay between the germline ends. The germline V gene encodes CDR1 GTSNPN and CDR2 SVGIG (reference sequence). This CDR3 region has 12 residues. The chain's CDR3 is CALLRDSGELFF. The CDR3 coding sequence is TGTGCCCTTTTAAGAGACTCCGGGGAGCTGTTTTTT.

This rearrangement joins TRBV3-1 (or the pseudogene TRBV3-2) to TRBJ2-3; 10 bases agree with TRBD2. This CDR3 is built from 16 residues. CDR1 and CDR2 from the germline V gene are LGHDT and YNNKEL (reference sequence). V lost 1 base and J lost 2; bases outside the gene matches: 3. CDR3: CASSQVLAGITDTQYF. In DNA form, the CDR3 reads TGTGCCAGCAGCCAAGTACTAGCGGGGATCACAGATACGCAGTATTTT.

CDR3: CASSPRANNYGYTF. The CDR3 nucleotides are TGTGCCAGCTCACCACGGGCGAATAACTATGGCTACACCTTC. The chain couples TRBV18 to TRBJ1-2; D not certain. In germline, CDR1 is KGHSH, CDR2 LQKENI. The CDR3 totals 14 residues. V lost 1 base to trimming and J lost 1 base, with 7 bases between them. The entire variable domain, with the rest obtained from reference TRBV18 and TRBJ1-2, is as follows: NAGVMQNPRHLVRRRGQEARLRCSPMKGHSHVYWYRQLPEEGLKFMVYLQKENIIDESGMPKERFSAEFPKEGPSILRIQQVVRGDSAAYFCASSPRANNYGYTFGSGTRLTVV.

V gene TRBV25-1 combines with J gene TRBJ1-1; 9 bases align to TRBD1. The germline V gene has CDR1 MGHDK and CDR2 SYGVNS. This CDR3 region has 14 residues. Trimming removed 3 bases from V and 5 bases from J; junction bases left unmatched: 4. For the CDR3, the DNA is TGTGCCAGCAGTGACGCGGGACAGGGAACTGAAGCTTTCTTT. It codes for CASSDAGQGTEAFF.

CDR3 in amino acids: CASSSNPGTGNEKLFF. The CDR3 nucleotides are TGCGCCAGCAGCTCGAACCCCGGGACAGGGAATGAAAAACTGTTTTTT. This chain joins TRBV5-1 and TRBJ1-4; TRBD1 matches 9 bases. Germline CDR1 reads SGHRS; CDR2 reads YFSETQ. Unmatched junction bases numbered 8, after V lost 3 bases and J lost 5 bases. The CDR3 length is 16 residues.

J is TRBJ2-1 and V is TRBV11-3, with 10 bases aligning to TRBD2. V lost 3 bases and J lost 4; bases outside the gene matches: 6. Germline V gene sequence: CDR1 SGHNT, CDR2 YENEEA. The CDR3 totals 16 residues. CDR3 region: CASSLSLAGVYNEQFF. CDR3 DNA sequence: TGTGCCAGCAGCTTGAGCCTAGCGGGAGTGTACAATGAGCAGTTCTTC.

This sequence joins TRBV29-1 and TRBJ2-5; D might be TRBD1 (6 bases). The CDR3 runs 14 residues. Germline V CDR1 and CDR2: SQVTM, ANQGSEA. Between the trimmed V and J ends, which lost 6 bases and 4 bases, there was a span of 18 bases. DNA of the CDR3: TGCAGCGTGTACCCAGGGGTACCAACAGAGACCCAGTACTTC. Translation: CSVYPGVPTETQYF.

The chain couples TRBV15 to TRBJ1-2; the match to TRBD1 covers 8 bases. Germline trimming cut 5 bases from V and 4 bases from J; bases unmatched to any gene: 6. The germline V gene encodes CDR1 LNHNV and CDR2 YYDKDF (reference sequence). This CDR3 is built from 14 residues. Here the CDR3 reads CATSPRTGFYGYTF. DNA of the CDR3: TGTGCCACCAGCCCCCGGACAGGGTTCTATGGCTACACCTTC.

This chain joins TRBV6-5 and TRBJ2-1; weak D call: TRBD2 (7 bases). V was trimmed by 5 bases and J by 4 bases, leaving 12 bases between them. The CDR3 spans 14 residues. CDR1 is MNHEY and CDR2 is SVGAGI in the germline V gene. The CDR3 bases are TGTGCCAGCAGTAAGGGGGGGTTTTACAATGAGCAGTTCTTC. This translates into CASSKGGFYNEQFF.

The chain links TRBV6-5 to TRBJ2-5; 11 bases map to TRBD2. The CDR3 loop spans 14 amino acids. J lost 5 bases, V lost 7 bases, and 6 bases had no gene match. Germline V gene lookup returns CDR1 MNHEY and CDR2 SVGAGI. CDR3 sequence: CASNPLAGVETQYF. As DNA, the CDR3 is TGTGCCAGCAATCCACTAGCGGGAGTGGAGACCCAGTACTTC.

The chain uses TRBV7-2 and TRBJ2-3; 8 nucleotides agree with TRBD1. Germline CDR1 SGHTA, CDR2 FQGNSA. Trimming removed 5 bases from V and 0 bases from J; junction bases left unmatched: 7. This CDR3 has 16 residues. CDR3 protein: CASSLQGDLSTDTQYF. CDR3 sequence (DNA): TGTGCCAGCAGCCTACAGGGGGACTTGAGCACAGATACGCAGTATTTT.

This CDR3 reads CASSRIKGPGQPQHF. As DNA, the CDR3 is TGTGCCAGCAGTCGCATTAAGGGGCCTGGGCAGCCCCAGCATTTT. The chain joins TRBV28 to TRBJ1-5; TRBD1 might be the D (5 bases). The V end was cut by 5 bases, the J end by 7 bases, with 18 bases between. Germline V CDR1 and CDR2: MDHEN, SYDVKM. The CDR3 length is 15 residues.